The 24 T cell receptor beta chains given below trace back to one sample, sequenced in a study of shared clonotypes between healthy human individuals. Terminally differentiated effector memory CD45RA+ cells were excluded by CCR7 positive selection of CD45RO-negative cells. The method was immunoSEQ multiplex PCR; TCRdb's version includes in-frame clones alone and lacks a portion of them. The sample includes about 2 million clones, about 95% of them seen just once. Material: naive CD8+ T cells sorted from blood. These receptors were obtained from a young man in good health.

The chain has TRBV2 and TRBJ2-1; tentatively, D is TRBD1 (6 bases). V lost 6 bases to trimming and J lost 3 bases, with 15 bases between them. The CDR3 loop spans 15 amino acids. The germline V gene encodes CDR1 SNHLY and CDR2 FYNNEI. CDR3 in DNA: TGTGCCAGCAGATCCGGGACAACGGGCTACAATGAGCAGTTCTTC. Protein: CASRSGTTGYNEQFF.

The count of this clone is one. This CDR3 is CASGGTGLGLEEKLFF. CDR3 sequence (DNA): TGTGCCAGCGGCGGGACAGGGCTCGGTTTAGAGGAAAAACTGTTTTTT. This chain uses TRBV2 with TRBJ1-4, with TRBD1 matching 9 bases. V lost 8 bases, J lost 8 bases, and 15 bases stayed unmatched. The CDR3 loop spans 16 amino acids. Germline lookup yields CDR1 SNHLY and CDR2 FYNNEI.

For the CDR3, the DNA is TGTGCCAGCATCCCCAGGGCAGGGGGCATCCACGAGCAGTACTTC. Protein product: CASIPRAGGIHEQYF. The J gene is TRBJ2-7, the V gene TRBV13; 8 nucleotides agree with TRBD1. Per the germline V gene, CDR1 is PRHDT and CDR2 is FYEKMQ (reference sequence). The CDR3 covers 15 residues. J lost 5 bases, V lost 7 bases, and 13 bases had no gene match.

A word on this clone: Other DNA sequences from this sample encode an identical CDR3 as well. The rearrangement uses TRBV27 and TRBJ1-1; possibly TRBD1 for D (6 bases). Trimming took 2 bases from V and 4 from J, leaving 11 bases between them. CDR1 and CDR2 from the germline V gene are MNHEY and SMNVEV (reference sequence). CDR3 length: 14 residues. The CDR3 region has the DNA TGTGCCAGCAGTTTAGGGGGCGCGAGCACTGAAGCTTTCTTT. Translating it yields CASSLGGASTEAFF.

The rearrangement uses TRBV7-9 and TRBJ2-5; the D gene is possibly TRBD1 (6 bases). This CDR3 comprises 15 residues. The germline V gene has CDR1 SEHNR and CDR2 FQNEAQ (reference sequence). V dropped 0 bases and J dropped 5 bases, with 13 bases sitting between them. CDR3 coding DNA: TGTGCCAGCAGCTTAGCAACCCCACAGGGTGAGACCCAGTACTTC. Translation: CASSLATPQGETQYF.

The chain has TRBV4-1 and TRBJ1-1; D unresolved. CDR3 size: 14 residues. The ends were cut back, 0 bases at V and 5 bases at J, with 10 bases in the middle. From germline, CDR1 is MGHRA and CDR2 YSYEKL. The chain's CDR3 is CASSQDVEWTEAFF. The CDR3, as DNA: TGCGCCAGCAGCCAAGATGTGGAATGGACTGAAGCTTTCTTT.

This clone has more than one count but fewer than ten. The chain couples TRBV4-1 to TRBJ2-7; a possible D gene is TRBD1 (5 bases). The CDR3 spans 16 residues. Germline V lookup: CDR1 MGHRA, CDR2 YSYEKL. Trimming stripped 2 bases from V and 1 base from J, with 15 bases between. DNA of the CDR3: TGCGCCAGCAGCCAAACGAAACAGGCCAGGTCCTACGAGCAGTACTTC. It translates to CASSQTKQARSYEQYF.

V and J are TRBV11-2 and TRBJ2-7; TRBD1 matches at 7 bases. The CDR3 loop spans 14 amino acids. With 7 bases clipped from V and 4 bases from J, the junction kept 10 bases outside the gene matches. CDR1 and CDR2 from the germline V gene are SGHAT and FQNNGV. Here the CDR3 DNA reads TGTGCCAGCACCCCAGGGGGACAGAGATACGAGCAGTACTTC. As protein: CASTPGGQRYEQYF.

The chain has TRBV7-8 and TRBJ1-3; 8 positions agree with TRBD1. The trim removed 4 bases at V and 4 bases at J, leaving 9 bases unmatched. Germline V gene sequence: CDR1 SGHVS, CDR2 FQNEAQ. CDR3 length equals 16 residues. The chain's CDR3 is CASSSKQGGEGNTIYF. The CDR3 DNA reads TGTGCCAGCAGCTCAAAACAGGGGGGAGAAGGAAACACCATATATTTT.

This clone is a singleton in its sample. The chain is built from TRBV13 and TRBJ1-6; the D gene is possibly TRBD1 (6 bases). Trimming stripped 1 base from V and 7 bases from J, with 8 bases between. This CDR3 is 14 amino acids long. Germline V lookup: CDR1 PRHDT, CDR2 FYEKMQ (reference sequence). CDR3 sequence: CASSLVGQNSPLHF. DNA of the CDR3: TGTGCCAGCAGCTTAGTAGGACAGAATTCACCCCTCCACTTT.

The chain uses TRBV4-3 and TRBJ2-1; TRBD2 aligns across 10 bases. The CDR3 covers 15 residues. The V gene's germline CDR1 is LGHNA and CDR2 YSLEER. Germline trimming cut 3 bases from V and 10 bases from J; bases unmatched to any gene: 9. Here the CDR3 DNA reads TGCGCCAGCAGCCATCCTAGCGGGGGTTCAAGGGAGCAGTTCTTC. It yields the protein CASSHPSGGSREQFF.

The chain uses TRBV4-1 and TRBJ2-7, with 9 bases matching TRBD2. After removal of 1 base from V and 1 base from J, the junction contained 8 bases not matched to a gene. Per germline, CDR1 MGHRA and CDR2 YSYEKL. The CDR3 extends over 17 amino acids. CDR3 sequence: CASSQVASGTNSYEQYF. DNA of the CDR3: TGCGCCAGCAGCCAAGTCGCTAGCGGGACAAATTCCTACGAGCAGTACTTC.

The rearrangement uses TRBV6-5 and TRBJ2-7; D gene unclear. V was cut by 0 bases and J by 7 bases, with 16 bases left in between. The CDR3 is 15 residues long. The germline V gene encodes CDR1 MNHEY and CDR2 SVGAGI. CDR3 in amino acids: CASSYSNPLGREQYF. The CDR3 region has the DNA TGTGCCAGCAGTTACTCGAACCCTTTGGGTAGGGAGCAGTACTTC.

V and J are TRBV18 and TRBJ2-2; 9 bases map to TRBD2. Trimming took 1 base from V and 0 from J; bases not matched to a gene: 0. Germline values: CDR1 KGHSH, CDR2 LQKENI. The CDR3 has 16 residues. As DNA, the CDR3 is TGTGCCAGCTCACCACTAGCGGGGGCGAACACCGGGGAGCTGTTTTTT. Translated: CASSPLAGANTGELFF.

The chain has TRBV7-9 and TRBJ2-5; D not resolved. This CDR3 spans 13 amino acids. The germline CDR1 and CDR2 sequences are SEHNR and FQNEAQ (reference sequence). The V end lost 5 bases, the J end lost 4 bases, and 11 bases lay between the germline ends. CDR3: CASSQMAPETQYF. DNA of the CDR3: TGTGCCAGCAGCCAAATGGCCCCAGAGACCCAGTACTTC.

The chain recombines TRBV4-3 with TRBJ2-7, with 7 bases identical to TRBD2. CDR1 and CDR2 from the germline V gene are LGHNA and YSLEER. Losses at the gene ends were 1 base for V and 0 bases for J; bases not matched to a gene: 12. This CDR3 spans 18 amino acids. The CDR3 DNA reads TGCGCCAGCAGCCAAGTCCTTAGCTCGGGGGAGGGCTCCTACGAGCAGTACTTC. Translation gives CASSQVLSSGEGSYEQYF.

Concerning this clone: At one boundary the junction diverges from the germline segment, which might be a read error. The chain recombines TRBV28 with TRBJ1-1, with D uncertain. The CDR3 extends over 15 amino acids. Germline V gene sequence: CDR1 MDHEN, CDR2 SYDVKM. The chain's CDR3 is CASTLMVRRDTEAFF. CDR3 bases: TGTGCCAGCACTTTAATGGTCCGGCGAGACACTGAAGCTTTCTTT.

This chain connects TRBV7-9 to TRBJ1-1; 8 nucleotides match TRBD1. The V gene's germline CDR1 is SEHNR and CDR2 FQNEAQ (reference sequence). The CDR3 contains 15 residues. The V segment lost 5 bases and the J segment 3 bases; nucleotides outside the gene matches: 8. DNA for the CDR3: TGTGCCAGCAGCCAGTTCAGGGGGCAATACACTGAAGCTTTCTTT. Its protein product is CASSQFRGQYTEAFF.

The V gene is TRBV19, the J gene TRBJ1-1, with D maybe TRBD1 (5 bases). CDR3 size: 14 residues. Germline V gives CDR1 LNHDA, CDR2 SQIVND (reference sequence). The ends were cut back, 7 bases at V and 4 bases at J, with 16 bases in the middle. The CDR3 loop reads CASTWDRSGTEAFF. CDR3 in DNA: TGTGCCAGTACCTGGGACCGGTCGGGCACTGAAGCTTTCTTT.

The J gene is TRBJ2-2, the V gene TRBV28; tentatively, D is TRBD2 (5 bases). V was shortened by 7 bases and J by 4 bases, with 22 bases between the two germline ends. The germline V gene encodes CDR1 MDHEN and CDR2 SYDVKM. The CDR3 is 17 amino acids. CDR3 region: CASTLLMEATPTGELFF. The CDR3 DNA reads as TGTGCCAGCACCCTTCTTATGGAGGCCACCCCCACCGGGGAGCTGTTTTTT.

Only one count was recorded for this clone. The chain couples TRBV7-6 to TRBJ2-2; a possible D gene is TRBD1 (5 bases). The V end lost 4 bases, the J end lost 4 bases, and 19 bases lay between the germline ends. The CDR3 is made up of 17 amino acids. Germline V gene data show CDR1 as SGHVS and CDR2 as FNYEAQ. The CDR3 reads CASSSSVAGMSTGELFF. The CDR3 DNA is TGTGCCAGCAGCTCCTCAGTGGCAGGGATGAGCACCGGGGAGCTGTTTTTT.

The CDR3 protein is CAISDDRAPPNEQFF. Written as DNA, the CDR3 is TGTGCCATCAGTGATGATAGGGCACCCCCGAATGAGCAGTTCTTC. The chain uses TRBV10-3 and TRBJ2-1; D ambiguous. The CDR3 has 15 amino acids. With 3 bases removed from V and 7 bases from J, the gap between germline ends came to 16 bases. Germline loops: CDR1 ENHRY, CDR2 SYGVKD.

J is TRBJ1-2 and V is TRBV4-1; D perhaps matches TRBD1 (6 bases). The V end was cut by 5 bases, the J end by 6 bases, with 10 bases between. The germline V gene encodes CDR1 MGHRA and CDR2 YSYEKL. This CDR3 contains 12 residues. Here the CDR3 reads CASSETGNGYTF. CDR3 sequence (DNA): TGCGCCAGCAGCGAAACAGGGAATGGCTACACCTTC.

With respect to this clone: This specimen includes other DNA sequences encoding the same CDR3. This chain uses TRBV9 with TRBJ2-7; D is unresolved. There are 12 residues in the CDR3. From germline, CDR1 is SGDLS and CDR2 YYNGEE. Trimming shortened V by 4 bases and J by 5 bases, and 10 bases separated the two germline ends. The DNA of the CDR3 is TGTGCCAGCAGCCCATCAGGCGACGAGCAGTACTTC. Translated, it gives CASSPSGDEQYF.